This entry lists 18 T cell receptor beta chains sequenced from one sample in a study of PD-L1 blockade in urothelial cancer. Profiled with immunoSEQ multiplex PCR; TCRdb holds only in-frame clones, not every one. The repertoire includes under 40,000 clones, more than 75% of them detected once, and roughly 3.5% sits in the top ten. Material: PBMCs, obtained around atezolizumab (anti-PD-L1) treatment. All receptors derive from a man aged 50-59 years with urothelial cancer.

The chain is built from TRBV6-1 and TRBJ2-3; 7 nucleotides agree with TRBD2. The trim removed 6 bases at V and 5 bases at J, leaving 11 bases unmatched. Germline assignment: CDR1 MNHNS and CDR2 SASEGT. The CDR3 has 15 amino acids. For the CDR3, the DNA is TGTGCCAGCAGACTTAGGACTAGTCGTTTAGATACGCAGTATTTT. This gives the protein CASRLRTSRLDTQYF.

The chain combines TRBV29-1 with TRBJ2-3, with D maybe TRBD1 (6 bases). The germline V gene encodes CDR1 SQVTM and CDR2 ANQGSEA. The CDR3 length is 14 residues. The V end was cut by 5 bases, the J end by 1 base, with 13 bases between. The CDR3 bases are TGCAGCGTTTTGAGGGGGATTGGCACAGATACGCAGTATTTT. It translates to CSVLRGIGTDTQYF.

The chain carries TRBV27 and TRBJ2-1, with 9 bases identical to TRBD1. CDR3 length: 17 amino acids. Germline V gives CDR1 MNHEY, CDR2 SMNVEV (reference sequence). J lost 4 bases, V lost 5 bases, and 12 bases had no gene match. The CDR3 is CASSRPLQQGAYNEQFF. CDR3 coding DNA: TGTGCCAGCAGTCGACCCCTCCAACAGGGGGCTTACAATGAGCAGTTCTTC.

The J gene is TRBJ1-5, the V gene TRBV6-1; D gene ambiguous. The CDR3 covers 14 residues. From germline, CDR1 is MNHNS and CDR2 SASEGT. V was cut by 0 bases and J by 2 bases, with 5 bases left in between. CDR3 bases: TGTGCCAGCAGTGAAGCGCGGGGCAATCAGCCCCAGCATTTT. This sequence encodes CASSEARGNQPQHF.

The rearrangement uses TRBV7-9 and TRBJ2-1, with D possibly TRBD2 on 6 matching bases. The CDR3 contains 14 residues. The germline V gene has CDR1 SEHNR and CDR2 FQNEAQ (reference sequence). Trimming took off 5 bases at V and 4 bases at J, with 12 bases between the two ends. This CDR3 reads CASSLAGTYNEQFF. CDR3 DNA: TGTGCCAGCAGCCTCGCGGGGACTTACAATGAGCAGTTCTTC. Drawing the rest from reference TRBV7-9 and TRBJ2-1, the complete variable domain is DTGVSQNPRHKITKRGQNVTFRCDPISEHNRLYWYRQTLGQGPEFLTYFQNEAQLEKSRLLSDRFSAERPKGSFSTLEIQRTEQGDSAMYLCASSLAGTYNEQFFGPGTRLTVL.

The chain uses TRBV7-9 and TRBJ2-7, with 8 bases identical to TRBD1. Unmatched junction bases numbered 11, after V lost 5 bases and J lost 5 bases. The germline V gene has CDR1 SEHNR and CDR2 FQNEAQ (reference sequence). There are 15 residues in the CDR3. The CDR3 DNA is TGTGCCAGCAGCCTGGGGACAGGATGGACTAACGAGCAGTACTTC. Protein: CASSLGTGWTNEQYF.

The chain employs TRBV5-6 and TRBJ2-7, with 8 bases matching TRBD1. The ends lost 0 bases at V and 0 bases at J; junction bases unmatched: 2. There are 15 residues in the CDR3. Germline loops: CDR1 SGHDT, CDR2 YYEEEE. The CDR3 coding sequence is TGTGCCAGCAGCTTGGGACAGGGGTTCTCCTACGAGCAGTACTTC. Its protein product is CASSLGQGFSYEQYF. The full variable domain, in which reference TRBV5-6 and TRBJ2-7 provide the parts outside the CDR3, is DAGVTQSPTHLIKTRGQQVTLRCSPKSGHDTVSWYQQALGQGPQFIFQYYEEEERQRGNFPDRFSGHQFPNYSSELNVNALLLGDSALYLCASSLGQGFSYEQYFGPGTRLTVT.

The gene calls are TRBV27 and TRBJ2-7; D remains ambiguous. CDR1 and CDR2 (germline): MNHEY, SMNVEV (reference sequence). The CDR3 is made up of 11 amino acids. Trimming removed 4 bases at V and 7 bases at J, with 8 bases between. Here the CDR3 DNA reads TGTGCCAGCAGTTCGCGAGGAGAGCAGTACTTC. It translates to CASSSRGEQYF.

This chain links TRBV2 with TRBJ2-2; TRBD2 matches 10 bases. There are 14 residues in the CDR3. After removal of 8 bases from V and 7 bases from J, the junction contained 7 bases not matched to a gene. Per germline, CDR1 SNHLY and CDR2 FYNNEI. In DNA form, the CDR3 reads TGTGCCAGCGGGAAGGCTAGCGGGAGCGGGGAGCTGTTTTTT. This codes for CASGKASGSGELFF.

This chain uses TRBV7-8 with TRBJ2-7, with D tentatively TRBD2 (6 bases). The CDR3 loop spans 15 amino acids. Trimming removed 2 bases from V and 2 bases from J, with 13 bases in between. Germline V gene sequence: CDR1 SGHVS, CDR2 FQNEAQ. CDR3 sequence (DNA): TGTGCCAGCAGCTTAAATCGGGAGCTAGCCTACGAGCAGTACTTC. It codes for CASSLNRELAYEQYF.

The chain is built from TRBV27 and TRBJ2-3; weak D call: TRBD1 (5 bases). The germline CDR1 and CDR2 sequences are MNHEY and SMNVEV (reference sequence). Trimming removed 6 bases at V and 5 bases at J, with 18 bases between. The CDR3 totals 15 residues. The CDR3 DNA is TGTGCCAGCAGGGGGCTAATTCTCCAAGGAGATACGCAGTATTTT. Its protein product is CASRGLILQGDTQYF.

The V gene is TRBV7-9, the J gene TRBJ2-1; 7 bases agree with TRBD2. Trimming took 5 bases from V and 2 from J; bases not matched to a gene: 12. The CDR3 length is 17 residues. Germline values: CDR1 SEHNR, CDR2 FQNEAQ (reference sequence). Written as DNA, the CDR3 is TGTGCCAGCAGCCCCTCCCTAGCGGAGGACCCCTACAATGAGCAGTTCTTC. This codes for CASSPSLAEDPYNEQFF.

The chain links TRBV6-1 to TRBJ1-1; the match to TRBD1 covers 7 bases. This CDR3 has 16 amino acids. Looked up from germline, CDR1 is MNHNS and CDR2 is SASEGT. With V trimmed by 4 bases and J by 1 base, 9 bases remained unmatched. CDR3 amino acids: CASSVLTGLSNTEAFF. The CDR3 region has the DNA TGTGCCAGCAGTGTCTTGACAGGGCTATCGAACACTGAAGCTTTCTTT.

The CDR3 region has the DNA TGTGCCAGCAAGGGACAGGGGCAAGAGACCCAGTACTTC. This codes for CASKGQGQETQYF. V is TRBV2 and J is TRBJ2-5, with 10 bases aligning to TRBD1. The CDR3 extends over 13 amino acids. Trimming at V came to 7 bases and at J to 2 bases, leaving 1 base not matched to a gene. The germline V gene has CDR1 SNHLY and CDR2 FYNNEI.

The J gene is TRBJ1-2, the V gene TRBV5-6; D gene ambiguous. The CDR3 length is 11 residues. Germline V lookup: CDR1 SGHDT, CDR2 YYEEEE. The germline V and J ends were trimmed by 0 bases and 7 bases, with 4 bases remaining between them. The CDR3 DNA is TGTGCCAGCAGCTTGGCCGGTGGCTACACCTTC. Encoded protein: CASSLAGGYTF. Using reference TRBV5-6 and TRBJ1-2 for the parts outside the CDR3, the full variable domain is DAGVTQSPTHLIKTRGQQVTLRCSPKSGHDTVSWYQQALGQGPQFIFQYYEEEERQRGNFPDRFSGHQFPNYSSELNVNALLLGDSALYLCASSLAGGYTFGSGTRLTVV.

In DNA, the CDR3 is TGCAGCGTTGAAGTTTCGGTTGACGGGGAGCTGTTTTTT. It specifies CSVEVSVDGELFF. The J gene is TRBJ2-2, the V gene TRBV29-1; no clear D gene. The CDR3 runs to 13 residues. V was cut by 1 base and J by 7 bases, with 10 bases left in between. Germline V gives CDR1 SQVTM, CDR2 ANQGSEA.

V usage is TRBV5-4 and J usage is TRBJ1-4, with 12 bases matching TRBD1. CDR1 is SGHNT, CDR2 YYREEE, per germline (reference sequence). There are 16 residues in the CDR3. Trimming at V came to 3 bases and at J to 8 bases, leaving 8 bases not matched to a gene. This CDR3 reads CASSWDRGRSGEKLFF. DNA of the CDR3: TGTGCCAGCAGCTGGGACAGGGGGCGATCTGGGGAAAAACTGTTTTTT. The full variable domain, in which reference TRBV5-4 and TRBJ1-4 provide the parts outside the CDR3, is ETGVTQSPTHLIKTRGQQVTLRCSSQSGHNTVSWYQQALGQGPQFIFQYYREEENGRGNFPPRFSGLQFPNYSSELNVNALELDDSALYLCASSWDRGRSGEKLFFGSGTQLSVL.

V gene TRBV30 combines with J gene TRBJ1-2, with a weak D call TRBD1 (6 bases). Germline lookup yields CDR1 GTSNPN and CDR2 SVGIG (reference sequence). The V end lost 4 bases, the J end lost 5 bases, and 11 bases lay between the germline ends. This CDR3 contains 12 residues. The CDR3 region is CAWTGTLYGYTF. CDR3 DNA sequence: TGTGCCTGGACTGGGACACTTTATGGCTACACCTTC.